A selection of T cell receptor beta chains follows, all from one sample in a study of blood T cell repertoires in COVID-19. Method: immunoSEQ multiplex PCR; TCRdb's copy keeps in-frame clones and lacks some. The sample shows approximately 170,000 clones, more than 75% of them seen only once. The specimen was peripheral blood. Every receptor here comes from a man between 18 and 35 years old with active or convalescent COVID-19. The CDR3 runs from the conserved cysteine through the conserved F or W. A D gene is named only where the DNA matches it firmly. Only part of the rows carry a size: once, few, many, or a class if the clone is expanded.

j_call clone_size d_call v_call cdr3_nt cdr3_aa
TRBJ2-4 once . TRBV2 TGTGCCAGCAGTGATCGAGGAGGGGTGATCGTCATTCAGTACTTC CASSDRGGVIVIQYF
TRBJ1-2 . . TRBV20-1 TGCAGTGCCGAGTATGGCTACACCTTC CSAEYGYTF
TRBJ2-1 . TRBD2 TRBV2 TGTGCCATCGATAGGTCGACTAGCGGGGACCCTACTTCCTACAATGAGCAGTTCTTC CAIDRSTSGDPTSYNEQFF
TRBJ2-7 . . TRBV7-9 TGTGCCAGCAGCGGGGGAGGGGGGGCCTACGAGCAGTACTTC CASSGGGGAYEQYF
TRBJ1-5 . . TRBV4-3 TGCGCCAGCAGCCAAGAACATAATCAGCCCCAGCATTTT CASSQEHNQPQHF
TRBJ1-2 . TRBD1 TRBV5-1 TGCGCCAGCAGCTTGGAACAGGGGTATGGCTACACCTTC CASSLEQGYGYTF
TRBJ1-1 . . TRBV4-1 TGCGCCAGCAGCCAAGAGGGCAGCAACACTGAAGCTTTCTTT CASSQEGSNTEAFF
TRBJ2-3 . TRBD2 TRBV5-1 TGCGCCAGCACCCCTTTCCTACTACGCGGGAGTACGACAGATACGCAGTATTTT CASTPFLLRGSTTDTQYF
TRBJ1-2 few . TRBV9 TGTGCCAGCAGCGTAGGCCCAGGAGGAGCTAACTATGGCTACACCTTC CASSVGPGGANYGYTF
TRBJ2-7 . . TRBV5-8 TGTGCCAGCAGCGTTCGGGGGTCCCTCTCCTACGAGCAGTACTTC CASSVRGSLSYEQYF
TRBJ1-3 few . TRBV9 TGTGCCAGCAGCGAGGGAACTATCGGGATTAACGCCATATATTTT CASSEGTIGINAIYF
TRBJ1-5 . . TRBV24-1 TGTGCCACCAGTTCCGCAGGGGCAAGCAATCAGCCCCAGCATTTT CATSSAGASNQPQHF